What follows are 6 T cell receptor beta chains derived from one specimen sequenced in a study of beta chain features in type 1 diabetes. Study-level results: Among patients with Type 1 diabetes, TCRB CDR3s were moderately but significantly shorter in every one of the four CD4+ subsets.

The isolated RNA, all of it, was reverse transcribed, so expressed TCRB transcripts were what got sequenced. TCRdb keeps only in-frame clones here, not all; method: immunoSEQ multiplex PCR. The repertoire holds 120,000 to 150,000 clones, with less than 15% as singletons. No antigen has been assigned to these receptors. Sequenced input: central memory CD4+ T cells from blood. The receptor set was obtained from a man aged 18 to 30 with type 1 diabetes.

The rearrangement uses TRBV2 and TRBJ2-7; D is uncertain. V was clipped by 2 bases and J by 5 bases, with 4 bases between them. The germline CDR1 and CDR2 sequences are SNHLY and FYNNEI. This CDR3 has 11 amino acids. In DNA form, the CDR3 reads TGTGCCAGCAGTGAATGGGACGAGCAGTACTTC. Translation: CASSEWDEQYF.

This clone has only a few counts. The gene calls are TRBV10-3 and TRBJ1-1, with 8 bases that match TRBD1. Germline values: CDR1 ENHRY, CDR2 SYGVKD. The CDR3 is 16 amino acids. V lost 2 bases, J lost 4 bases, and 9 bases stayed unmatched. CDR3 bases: TGTGCCATCAGTGAGCCGGACCAGGGGGCGATCACTGAAGCTTTCTTT. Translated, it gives CAISEPDQGAITEAFF.

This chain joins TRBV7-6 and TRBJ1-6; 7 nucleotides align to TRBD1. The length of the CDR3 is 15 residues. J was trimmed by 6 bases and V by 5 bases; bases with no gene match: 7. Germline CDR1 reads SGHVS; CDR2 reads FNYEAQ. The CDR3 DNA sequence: TGTGCCAGCAGCCCGGGGACAGCCGGTAATTCACCCCTCCACTTT. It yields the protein CASSPGTAGNSPLHF. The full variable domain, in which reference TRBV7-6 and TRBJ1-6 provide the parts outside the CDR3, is GAGVSQSPRYKVTKRGQDVALRCDPISGHVSLYWYRQALGQGPEFLTYFNYEAQQDKSGLPNDRFSAERPEGSISTLTIQRTEQRDSAMYRCASSPGTAGNSPLHFGNGTRLTVT.

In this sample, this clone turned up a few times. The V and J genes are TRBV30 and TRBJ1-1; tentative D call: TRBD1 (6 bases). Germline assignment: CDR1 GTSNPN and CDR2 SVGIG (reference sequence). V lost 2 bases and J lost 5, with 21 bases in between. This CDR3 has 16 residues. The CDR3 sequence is CAWSLLGGGERTEAFF. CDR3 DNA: TGTGCCTGGAGTCTTCTGGGGGGGGGCGAAAGGACTGAAGCTTTCTTT. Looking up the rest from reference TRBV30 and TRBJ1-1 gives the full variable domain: SQTIHQWPATLVQPVGSPLSLECTVEGTSNPNLYWYRQAAGRGLQLLFYSVGIGQISSEVPQNLSASRPQDRQFILSSKKLLLSDSGFYLCAWSLLGGGERTEAFFGQGTRLTVV.

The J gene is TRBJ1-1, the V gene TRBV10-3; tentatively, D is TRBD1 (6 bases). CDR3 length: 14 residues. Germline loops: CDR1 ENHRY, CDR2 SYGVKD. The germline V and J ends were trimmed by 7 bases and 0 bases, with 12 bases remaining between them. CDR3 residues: CAITPDSLNTEAFF. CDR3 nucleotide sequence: TGTGCCATCACCCCGGACAGCTTGAACACTGAAGCTTTCTTT.

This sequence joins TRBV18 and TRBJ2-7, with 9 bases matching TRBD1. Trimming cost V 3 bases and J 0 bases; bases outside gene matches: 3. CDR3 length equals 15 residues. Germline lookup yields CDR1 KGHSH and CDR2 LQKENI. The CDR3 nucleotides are TGTGCCAGCTCACCCGGGACAGGGAGCTCCTACGAGCAGTACTTC. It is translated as CASSPGTGSSYEQYF.